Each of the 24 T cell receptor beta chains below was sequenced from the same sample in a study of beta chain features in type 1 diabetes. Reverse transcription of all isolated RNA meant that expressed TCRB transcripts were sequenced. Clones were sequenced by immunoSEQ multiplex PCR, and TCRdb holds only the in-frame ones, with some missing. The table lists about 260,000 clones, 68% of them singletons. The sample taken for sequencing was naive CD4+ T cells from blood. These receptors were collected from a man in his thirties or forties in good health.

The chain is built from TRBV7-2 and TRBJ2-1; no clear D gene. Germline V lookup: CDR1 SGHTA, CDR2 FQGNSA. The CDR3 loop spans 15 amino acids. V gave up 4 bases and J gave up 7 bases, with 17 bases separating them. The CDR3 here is CASSSAAGSWNEQFF. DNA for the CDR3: TGTGCCAGCAGCTCCGCCGCCGGGTCGTGGAATGAGCAGTTCTTC.

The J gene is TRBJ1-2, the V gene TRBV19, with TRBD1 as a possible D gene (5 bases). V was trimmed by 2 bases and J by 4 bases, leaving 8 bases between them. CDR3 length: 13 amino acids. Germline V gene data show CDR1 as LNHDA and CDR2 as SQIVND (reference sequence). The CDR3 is CASSIRQTYGYTF. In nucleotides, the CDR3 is TGTGCCAGTAGTATAAGACAGACCTATGGCTACACCTTC. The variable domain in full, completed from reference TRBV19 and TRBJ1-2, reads DGGITQSPKYLFRKEGQNVTLSCEQNLNHDAMYWYRQDPGQGLRLIYYSQIVNDFQKGDIAEGYSVSREKKESFPLTVTSAQKNPTAFYLCASSIRQTYGYTFGSGTRLTVV.

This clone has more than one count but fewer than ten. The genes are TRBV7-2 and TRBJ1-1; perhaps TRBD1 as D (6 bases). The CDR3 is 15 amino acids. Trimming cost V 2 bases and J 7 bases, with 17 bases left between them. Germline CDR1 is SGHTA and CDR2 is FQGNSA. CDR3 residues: CASSLMTGPAGEAFF. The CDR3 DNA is TGTGCCAGCAGCTTAATGACAGGTCCCGCTGGTGAAGCTTTCTTT.

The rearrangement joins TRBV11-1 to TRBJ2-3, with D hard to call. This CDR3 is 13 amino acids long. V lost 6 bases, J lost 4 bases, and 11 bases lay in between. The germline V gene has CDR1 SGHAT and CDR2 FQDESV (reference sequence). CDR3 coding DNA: TGTGCCAGCAGGAGTCACGTTTCAGATACGCAGTATTTT. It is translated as CASRSHVSDTQYF. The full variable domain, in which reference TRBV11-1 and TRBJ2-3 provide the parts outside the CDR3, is EAEVAQSPRYKITEKSQAVAFWCDPISGHATLYWYRQILGQGPELLVQFQDESVVDDSQLPKDRFSAERLKGVDSTLKIQPAELGDSAMYLCASRSHVSDTQYFGPGTRLTVL.

CDR3 sequence: CASSGAWAGATYEQYF. The CDR3 DNA is TGTGCCAGCAGCGGAGCGTGGGCAGGCGCGACCTACGAGCAGTACTTC. J is TRBJ2-7 and V is TRBV28; D is ambiguous. CDR1 and CDR2 (germline): MDHEN, SYDVKM. V lost 6 bases and J 2 bases, leaving 20 bases between the germline ends. The CDR3 totals 16 residues.

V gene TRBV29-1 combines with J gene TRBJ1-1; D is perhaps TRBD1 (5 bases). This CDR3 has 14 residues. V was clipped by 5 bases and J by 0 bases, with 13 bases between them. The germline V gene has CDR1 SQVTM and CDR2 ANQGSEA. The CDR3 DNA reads TGCAGCGTTCGGCAGGGTTACATGAACACTGAAGCTTTCTTT. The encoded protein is CSVRQGYMNTEAFF.

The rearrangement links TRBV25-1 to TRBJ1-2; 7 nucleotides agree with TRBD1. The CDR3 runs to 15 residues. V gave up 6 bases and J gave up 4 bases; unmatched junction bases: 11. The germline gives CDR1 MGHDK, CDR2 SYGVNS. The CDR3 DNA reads TGTGCCAGCAGCCCCCAGGGGGGGCGTACCTATGGCTACACCTTC. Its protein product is CASSPQGGRTYGYTF.

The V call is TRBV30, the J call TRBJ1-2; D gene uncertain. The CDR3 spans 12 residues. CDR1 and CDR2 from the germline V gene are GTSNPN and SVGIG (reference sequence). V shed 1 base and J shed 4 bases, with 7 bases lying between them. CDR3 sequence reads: CAWSAEAYGYTF. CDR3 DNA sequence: TGTGCCTGGAGTGCAGAGGCCTATGGCTACACCTTC. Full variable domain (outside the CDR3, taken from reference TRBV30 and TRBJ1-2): SQTIHQWPATLVQPVGSPLSLECTVEGTSNPNLYWYRQAAGRGLQLLFYSVGIGQISSEVPQNLSASRPQDRQFILSSKKLLLSDSGFYLCAWSAEAYGYTFGSGTRLTVV.

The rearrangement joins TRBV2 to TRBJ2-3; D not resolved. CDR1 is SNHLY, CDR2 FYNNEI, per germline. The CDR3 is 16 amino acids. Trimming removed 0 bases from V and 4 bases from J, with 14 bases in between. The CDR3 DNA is TGTGCCAGCAGTGAAGCGGGCCCGGGTGGGGCAGATACGCAGTATTTT. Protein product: CASSEAGPGGADTQYF.

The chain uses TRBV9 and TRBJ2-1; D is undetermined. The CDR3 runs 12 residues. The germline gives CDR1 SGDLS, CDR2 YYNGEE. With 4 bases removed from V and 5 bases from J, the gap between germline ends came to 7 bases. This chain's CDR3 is CASSQANNEQFF. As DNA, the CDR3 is TGTGCCAGCAGCCAAGCAAACAATGAGCAGTTCTTC.

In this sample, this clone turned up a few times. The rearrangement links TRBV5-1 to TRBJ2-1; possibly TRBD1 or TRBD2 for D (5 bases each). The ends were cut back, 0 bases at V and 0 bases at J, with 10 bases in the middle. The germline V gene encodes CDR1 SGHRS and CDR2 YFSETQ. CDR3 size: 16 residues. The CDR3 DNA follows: TGCGCCAGCAGCTTGGAAGGGACCCCCTCCTACAATGAGCAGTTCTTC. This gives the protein CASSLEGTPSYNEQFF.

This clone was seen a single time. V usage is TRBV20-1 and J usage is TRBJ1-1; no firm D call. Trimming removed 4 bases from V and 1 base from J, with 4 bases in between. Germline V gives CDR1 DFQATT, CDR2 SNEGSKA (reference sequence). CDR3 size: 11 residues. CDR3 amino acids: CSATWNTEAFF. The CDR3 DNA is TGCAGTGCTACCTGGAACACTGAAGCTTTCTTT.

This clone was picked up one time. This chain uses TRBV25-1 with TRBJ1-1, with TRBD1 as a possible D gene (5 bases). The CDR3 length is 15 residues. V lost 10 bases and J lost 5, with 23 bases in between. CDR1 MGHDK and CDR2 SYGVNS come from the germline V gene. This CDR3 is CATEPPYGGGTEAFF. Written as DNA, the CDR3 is TGTGCCACCGAACCCCCGTACGGGGGGGGTACTGAAGCTTTCTTT. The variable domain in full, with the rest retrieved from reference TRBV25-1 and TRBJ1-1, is EADIYQTPRYLVIGTGKKITLECSQTMGHDKMYWYQQDPGMELHLIHYSYGVNSTEKGDLSSESTVSRIRTEHFPLTLESARPSHTSQYLCATEPPYGGGTEAFFGQGTRLTVV.

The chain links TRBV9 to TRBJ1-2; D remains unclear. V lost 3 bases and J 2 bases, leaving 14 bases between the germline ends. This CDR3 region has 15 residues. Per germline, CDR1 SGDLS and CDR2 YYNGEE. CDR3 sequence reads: CASSARVLRNYGYTF. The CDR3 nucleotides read TGTGCCAGCAGCGCCCGGGTCCTAAGGAACTATGGCTACACCTTC.

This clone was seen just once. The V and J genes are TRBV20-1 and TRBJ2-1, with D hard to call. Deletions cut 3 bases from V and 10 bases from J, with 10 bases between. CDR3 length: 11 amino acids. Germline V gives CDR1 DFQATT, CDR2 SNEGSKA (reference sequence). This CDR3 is CSASAPEEQFF. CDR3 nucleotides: TGCAGTGCTAGTGCTCCAGAGGAGCAGTTCTTC.

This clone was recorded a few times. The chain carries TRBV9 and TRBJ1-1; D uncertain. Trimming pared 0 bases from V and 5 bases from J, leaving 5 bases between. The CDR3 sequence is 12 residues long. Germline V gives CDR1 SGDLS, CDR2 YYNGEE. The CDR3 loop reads CASSVALTEAFF. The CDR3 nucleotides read TGTGCCAGCAGCGTAGCCTTGACTGAAGCTTTCTTT.

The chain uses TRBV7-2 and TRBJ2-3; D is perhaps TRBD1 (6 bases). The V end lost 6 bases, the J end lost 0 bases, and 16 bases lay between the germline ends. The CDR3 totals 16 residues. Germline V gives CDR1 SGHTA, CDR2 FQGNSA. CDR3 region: CASRKITGSSTDTQYF. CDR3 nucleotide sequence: TGTGCCAGCAGGAAAATAACAGGGTCTAGCACAGATACGCAGTATTTT. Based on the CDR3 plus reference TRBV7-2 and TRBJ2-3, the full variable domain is GAGVSQSPSNKVTEKGKDVELRCDPISGHTALYWYRQSLGQGLEFLIYFQGNSAPDKSGLPSDRFSAERTGGSVSTLTIQRTQQEDSAVYLCASRKITGSSTDTQYFGPGTRLTVL.

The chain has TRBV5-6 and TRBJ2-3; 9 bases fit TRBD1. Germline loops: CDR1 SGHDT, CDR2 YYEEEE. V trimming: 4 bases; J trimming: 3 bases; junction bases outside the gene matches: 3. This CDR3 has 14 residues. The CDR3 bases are TGTGCCAGCAGCAAGGACAGGGGAACAGATACGCAGTATTTT. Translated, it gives CASSKDRGTDTQYF. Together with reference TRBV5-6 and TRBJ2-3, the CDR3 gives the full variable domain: DAGVTQSPTHLIKTRGQQVTLRCSPKSGHDTVSWYQQALGQGPQFIFQYYEEEERQRGNFPDRFSGHQFPNYSSELNVNALLLGDSALYLCASSKDRGTDTQYFGPGTRLTVL.

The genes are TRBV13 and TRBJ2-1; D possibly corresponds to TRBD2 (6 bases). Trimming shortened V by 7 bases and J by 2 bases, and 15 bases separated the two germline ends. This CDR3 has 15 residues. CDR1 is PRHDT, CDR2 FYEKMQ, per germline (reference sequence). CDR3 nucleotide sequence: TGTGCCAGCAACAAGAGGGCTAGCGCCTACAATGAGCAGTTCTTC. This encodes CASNKRASAYNEQFF.

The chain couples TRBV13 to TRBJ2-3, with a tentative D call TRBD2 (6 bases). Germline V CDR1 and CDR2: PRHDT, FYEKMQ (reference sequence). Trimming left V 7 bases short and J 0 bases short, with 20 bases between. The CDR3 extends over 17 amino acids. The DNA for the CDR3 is TGTGCCAGCATTACTCCGCGGGATTTTCTTAGCACAGATACGCAGTATTTT. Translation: CASITPRDFLSTDTQYF.

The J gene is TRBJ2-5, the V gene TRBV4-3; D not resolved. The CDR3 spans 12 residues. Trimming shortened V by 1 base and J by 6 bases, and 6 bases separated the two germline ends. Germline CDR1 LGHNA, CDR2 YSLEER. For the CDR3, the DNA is TGCGCCAGCAGCCAAGTCCTTAAGACCCAGTACTTC. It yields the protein CASSQVLKTQYF.

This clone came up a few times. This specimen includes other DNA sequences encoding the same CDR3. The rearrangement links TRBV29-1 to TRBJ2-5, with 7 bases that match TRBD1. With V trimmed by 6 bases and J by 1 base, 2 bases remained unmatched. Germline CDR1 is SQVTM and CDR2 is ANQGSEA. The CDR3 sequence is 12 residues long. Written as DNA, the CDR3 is TGCAGCGTGGGGACAGCCCAAGAGACCCAGTACTTC. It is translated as CSVGTAQETQYF. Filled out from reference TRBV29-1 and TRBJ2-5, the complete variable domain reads SAVISQKPSRDICQRGTSLTIQCQVDSQVTMMFWYRQQPGQSLTLIATANQGSEATYESGFVIDKFPISRPNLTFSTLTVSNMSPEDSSIYLCSVGTAQETQYFGPGTRLLVL.

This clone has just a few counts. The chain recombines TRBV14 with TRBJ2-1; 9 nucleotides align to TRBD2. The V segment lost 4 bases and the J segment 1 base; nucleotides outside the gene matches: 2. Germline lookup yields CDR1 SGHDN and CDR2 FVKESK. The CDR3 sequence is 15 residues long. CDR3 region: CASSPGLASYNEQFF. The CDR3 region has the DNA TGTGCCAGCAGCCCAGGACTAGCGTCCTACAATGAGCAGTTCTTC. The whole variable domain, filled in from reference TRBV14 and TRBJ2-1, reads EAGVTQFPSHSVIEKGQTVTLRCDPISGHDNLYWYRRVMGKEIKFLLHFVKESKQDESGMPNNRFLAERTGGTYSTLKVQPAELEDSGVYFCASSPGLASYNEQFFGPGTRLTVL.

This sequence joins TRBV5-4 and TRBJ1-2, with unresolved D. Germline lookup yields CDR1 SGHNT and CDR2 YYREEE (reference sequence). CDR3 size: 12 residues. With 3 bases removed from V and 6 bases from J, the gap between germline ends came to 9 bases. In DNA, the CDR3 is TGTGCCAGCAGCTCCCTGAGGGATGGCTACACCTTC. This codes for CASSSLRDGYTF.